The following is a T cell receptor beta chain sequence with its context. Its antigen is currently unknown. This specimen belongs to a study of cytomegalovirus exposure and HLA in healthy donors. Study-wide background: It was reported in a later analysis that the same platform had been used for the roughly 130 validation repertoires as for the 550 to 700 first-cohort repertoires. Study results and limitations: Reports credit the classifier with highly specific, highly sensitive diagnosis of cytomegalovirus status.

The assay was immunoSEQ multiplex PCR, and TCRdb's table has in-frame clones only and misses some. The sample has around 220,000 clones, 85% to 90% seen once; the top ten hold around 3%. Between the trimmed V and J ends, which lost 5 bases and 2 bases, there was a span of 12 bases. CDR3 size: 15 residues. Per the germline V gene, CDR1 is SGHAT and CDR2 is FQNNGV. This chain uses TRBV11-2 with TRBJ1-4, with D perhaps TRBD1 (6 bases). Sequenced material: PBMCs. The TCR sequence derives from a woman aged 18-29 years in good health and CMV-seronegative. The CDR3 region is CASSAQGYTNEKLFF. In nucleotides, the CDR3 is TGTGCCAGCAGCGCACAGGGCTATACTAATGAAAAACTGTTTTTT.